This TCR beta chain was obtained from a study of preoperative IRX-2 immunotherapy in early breast cancer. Assay used: immunoSEQ multiplex PCR; TCRdb lists only in-frame clones, some missing. This sample yields around 25,000 clones, of which 65% to 85% are seen a single time; roughly 2.2% belongs to the top ten. The V gene end was trimmed by 5 bases and the J gene end by 7 bases; junction bases not matched to a gene: 9. CDR1 is SGHRS, CDR2 YFSETQ, per germline. The CDR3 consists of 15 residues. As for treatment: preoperative locoregional IRX-2 cytokine immunotherapy. This chain joins TRBV5-1 and TRBJ2-1; 10 bases agree with TRBD1. This receptor was identified in a human donor with breast cancer. The sample here was lymph node tissue, taken before IRX-2 immunotherapy. The CDR3 loop reads CASSFGGTGVNEQFF. The CDR3 bases are TGCGCCAGCAGTTTTGGGGGGACAGGGGTGAATGAGCAGTTCTTC.